This TCR beta chain was retrieved from a study of blood T cell repertoires in COVID-19. The wider study: COVID-19 samples collected from the United States, Italy and Spain covered acute and convalescent phases.

The CDR3 totals 13 residues. Germline-derived CDR1 and CDR2 are MDHEN and SYDVKM. V gave up 5 bases and J gave up 5 bases; unmatched junction bases: 5. It was during active infection that Seattle patients were enrolled and then longitudinally followed. In the original workflow: Amplified reference gene primers provided the basis for estimating nucleated cell counts. Measured with immunoSEQ multiplex PCR; TCRdb has only the in-frame clones, and not every one. That table furnishes V, J and clone size, whereas the DNA furnished D and trimming. The sample has 500,000 to 600,000 clones, 85% to 90% seen once.

This receptor was taken from a woman aged 45-65 years with COVID-19, enrolled during active disease. The rearrangement uses TRBV28 and TRBJ1-1; 7 nucleotides align to TRBD1. Sample: peripheral blood. CDR3 loop: CASSQTGTTEAFF. The DNA of the CDR3 is TGTGCCAGCAGTCAGACAGGGACAACTGAAGCTTTCTTT. The full variable domain, rest sourced from reference TRBV28 and TRBJ1-1, is DVKVTQSSRYLVKRTGEKVFLECVQDMDHENMFWYRQDPGLGLRLIYFSYDVKMKEKGDIPEGYSVSREKKERFSLILESASTNQTSMYLCASSQTGTTEAFFGQGTRLTVV.